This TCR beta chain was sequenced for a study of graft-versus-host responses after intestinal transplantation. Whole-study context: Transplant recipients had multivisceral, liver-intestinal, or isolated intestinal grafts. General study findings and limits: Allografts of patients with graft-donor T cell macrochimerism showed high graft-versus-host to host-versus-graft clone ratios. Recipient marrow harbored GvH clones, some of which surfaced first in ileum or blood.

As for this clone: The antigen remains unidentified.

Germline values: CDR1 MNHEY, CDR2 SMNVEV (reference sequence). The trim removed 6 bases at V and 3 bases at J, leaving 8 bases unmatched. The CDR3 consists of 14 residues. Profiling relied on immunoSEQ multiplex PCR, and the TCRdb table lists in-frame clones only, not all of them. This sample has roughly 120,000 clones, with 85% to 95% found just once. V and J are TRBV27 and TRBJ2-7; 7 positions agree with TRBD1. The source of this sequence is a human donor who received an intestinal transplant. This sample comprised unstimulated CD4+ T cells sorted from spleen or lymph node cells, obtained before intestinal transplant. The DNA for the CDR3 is TGTGCCAGCAGCTTAGGGACAGCAAACTACGAGCAGTACTTC. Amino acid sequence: CASSLGTANYEQYF.